This T cell receptor (beta chain) was captured by sequencing in a study of cytomegalovirus exposure and HLA in healthy donors. Findings and caveats of the study: Follow-up analysis later connected one missense variant in DCLRE1C with trimming of TCR beta V- and J-genes.

As concerns this clone: The antigen remains unidentified.

The PCR had 60 Vbeta and 13 Jbeta primers. Assay used: immunoSEQ multiplex PCR; TCRdb lists only in-frame clones, some missing. The repertoire has about 180,000 clones, around 80% of them found once; the top ten carry about 1.3%. Per germline, CDR1 LGHNT and CDR2 FRNRAP. CDR3 length: 16 amino acids. J lost 0 bases, V lost 0 bases, and 4 bases had no gene match. The clonotype comes from a girl aged 5-17 years in good health and CMV-seropositive. The gene calls are TRBV12-5 and TRBJ1-2, with 7 bases fitting TRBD1. Material: PBMCs. CDR3 in DNA: TGTGCTAGTGGTTTGGTACAGACAGGGCCTAACTATGGCTACACCTTC. Encoded protein: CASGLVQTGPNYGYTF.